The TCR beta chain described here comes from a study of T cell repertoires in aging, cancer and after chemotherapy. About the research overall: Patients with glioblastoma brain tumors were sampled before and after temozolomide-based therapy. The study's findings and limits: Loss of evenness, beyond lost richness, contributed to age-related TCR diversity decline in cancer patients. Across the chemotherapy interval, each cancer cohort showed higher median generation probability, suggesting thymic rebound.

This clonotype was observed a handful of times. What it binds is not known. Amplification of TCR beta used genomic DNA extracted from peripheral blood. A mixed TRB-A/B primer pool amplified rearranged TRB by multiplex touch-down PCR. TCRdb reprocessed the multiplex PCR reads via MiXCR and lists one record per CDR3 protein. The profile covers about 2,900 distinct CDR3 sequences, with over 25% appearing a single time and about 8.9% taken by the ten largest. The V end lost 1 base, the J end lost 7 bases, and 11 bases lay between the germline ends. Germline loops: CDR1 SGHTA, CDR2 FQGNSA. This CDR3 is 14 amino acids long.

The sample was blood. The chain employs TRBV7-2 and TRBJ1-5; D is unresolved. The receptor's source is a human donor with a solid tumor. The CDR3 loop is CASSLGRNGQPQHF. CDR3 sequence (DNA): TGTGCCAGCAGCTTAGGAAGAAACGGCCAGCCCCAGCATTTT.